The table lists the clone carrying this TCR beta chain with a count of one. The data stem from a study of blood T cell repertoires in COVID-19. Whole-study context: Samples of COVID-19 (acute and convalescent) were obtained from the United States, Italy and Spain. Nucleic acid was either cDNA or gDNA, and it came from T cells, B-cell-depleted T cells, or PBMCs.

CDR1 and CDR2 from the germline V gene are SQVTM and ANQGSEA. The V gene lost 4 bases and the J gene lost 6 bases, with 13 bases spanning the gap. The CDR3 has 13 residues. Followed over time, Seattle patients had been enrolled while infection was active. In the source study's methods: Amplified reference gene primers provided the basis for estimating nucleated cell counts. This table comes from immunoSEQ multiplex PCR, and its TCRdb copy is limited to in-frame clones, with some not included. The V and J calls and the clone size are those of that table, but D and trimming were determined from the DNA. This repertoire shows 100,000 to 150,000 clones, around 85% found once; its top ten account for 3.2%.

This clonotype originated in a woman of 80 years or more with COVID-19, enrolled during active disease. The material sequenced was peripheral blood. The chain is built from TRBV29-1 and TRBJ2-1; the D is unclear. The CDR3 is CSVATEVINEQFF. The DNA for the CDR3 is TGCAGCGTTGCAACTGAGGTGATCAATGAGCAGTTCTTC.